A selection of T cell receptor beta chains follows, all from one sample in a study of CD8 T cells in Susac syndrome. TCRdb ran MiXCR on the immunoSEQ multiplex PCR reads and lists one entry per CDR3 protein. The data contain roughly 110,000 distinct CDR3 sequences, 94% of them seen just once; the ten biggest clones take up around 0.38%. Source material: CD8+ T cells from PBMCs. These receptors originate from a human donor with Susac syndrome. Both conserved end residues are part of each CDR3. A D gene is named only where the DNA matches it firmly. Not every row has a clone size; where given, it reads once, few, many or a size class.

clone size | J gene | V gene | D gene | CDR3 DNA | CDR3 protein
once | TRBJ1-6 | TRBV6-6 | TRBD1 | TGTGCCAGCAGTTACTCGCAGGGGGAGGGTTCACCCCTCCACTTT | CASSYSQGEGSPLHF
. | TRBJ2-1 | TRBV20-1 | TRBD2 | TGCAGTGCTAAGTCCCCAGGAGCGGGGGGTTACAATGAGCAGTTCTTC | CSAKSPGAGGYNEQFF
. | TRBJ2-5 | TRBV5-1 | TRBD2 | TGCGCCAGCAGCTTGGAGGGGACTAGCCCGTGGGAGACCCAGTACTTC | CASSLEGTSPWETQYF
once | TRBJ1-2 | TRBV29-1 | . | TGCAGCGTTGAACAGGGCCCCCCAGAGGGCTACACCTTC | CSVEQGPPEGYTF
. | TRBJ1-2 | TRBV14 | . | TGTGCCAGCAGCCAAGACCTGACGGATGGCTACACCTTC | CASSQDLTDGYTF
. | TRBJ2-5 | TRBV16 | TRBD1 | TGTGCCAGCAGCCGGGACAGGAGGGAGACCCAGTACTTC | CASSRDRRETQYF
once | TRBJ1-2 | TRBV12-3/TRBV12-4 | . | TGTGCCAGCACCTCGGGCTTACAGGGTGGCTACACCTTC | CASTSGLQGGYTF
. | TRBJ1-2 | TRBV20-1 | . | TGCACTCCCGCGGACACTGGCTACACCTTC | CTPADTGYTF
once | TRBJ1-1 | TRBV19 | . | TGTGCCAGTAGTATGGGGCAGGGTATGGGCACTGAAGCTTTCTTT | CASSMGQGMGTEAFF
. | TRBJ2-1 | TRBV12-3/TRBV12-4 | . | TGTGCCAGCAGTTTAGGACAGGCGTTCAATGAGCAGTTCTTC | CASSLGQAFNEQFF
. | TRBJ1-1 | TRBV4-1 | . | TGCGCCAGCAGCCAAGTCAGGGAAAGGGCTGAAGCTTTCTTT | CASSQVRERAEAFF
. | TRBJ2-5 | TRBV20-1 | . | TGCAGTGCTAGAAGGTCGCTGAGAGGCAGAGAGACCCAGTACTTC | CSARRSLRGRETQYF
. | TRBJ2-1 | TRBV27 | TRBD2 | TGTGCCAGCAGCCCCTCCGGGGGGGAATGGGTCAATGAGCAGTTCTTC | CASSPSGGEWVNEQFF
once | TRBJ2-5 | TRBV2 | . | TGTGCCAGCAGGGACTACAACCAAGAGACCCAGTACTTC | CASRDYNQETQYF